Below, 3 T cell receptor beta chains from the same sample are listed, as sequenced in a study of Ad26.COV2.S vaccination and SARS-CoV-2 variants. Using immunoSEQ multiplex PCR, the repertoire was profiled, and TCRdb retains in-frame clones only, with some absent. The sample consists of about 370,000 clones, approximately 90% of them appearing once. The treatment was: around 19 received Ad26.COV2.S at low or high dose, single or two shots; several received placebo; per-sample allocation not given. Material that was analyzed had been drawn on day 63 after the first vaccine or placebo injection. This specimen was peripheral blood, taken in a trial of Ad26.COV2.S vaccine versus placebo. Receptors originate from a person between 18 and 65 years old who received the Ad26.COV2.S COVID-19 vaccine or a placebo.

V gene TRBV7-9 combines with J gene TRBJ1-3; D is unresolved. The CDR3 contains 14 residues. From germline, CDR1 is SEHNR and CDR2 FQNEAQ (reference sequence). The ends were cut back, 1 base at V and 0 bases at J, with 4 bases in the middle. The CDR3 is CASSLGYSGNTIYF. The CDR3 region has the DNA TGTGCCAGCAGCTTAGGTTACTCTGGAAACACCATATATTTT.

This clone was detected only a few times. The J gene is TRBJ1-1, the V gene TRBV29-1; 10 bases line up with TRBD1. V was clipped by 3 bases and J by 5 bases; unmatched bases: 3. The length of the CDR3 is 13 residues. In germline, CDR1 is SQVTM, CDR2 ANQGSEA. This CDR3 reads CSVDRTGGTEAFF. CDR3 DNA sequence: TGCAGCGTTGACCGGACAGGGGGGACTGAAGCTTTCTTT.

The chain joins TRBV2 to TRBJ1-5; TRBD1 is a possible D gene (5 bases). Per germline, CDR1 SNHLY and CDR2 FYNNEI. This CDR3 spans 15 amino acids. Trimming left V 5 bases short and J 2 bases short, with 13 bases between. This CDR3 reads CASSSQGVGNQPQHF. DNA of the CDR3: TGTGCCAGCAGTTCTCAGGGTGTAGGCAATCAGCCCCAGCATTTT.